The 18 T cell receptor beta chains below come from one sample, sequenced in a study of blood T cell repertoires in COVID-19. Profiling relied on immunoSEQ multiplex PCR, and the TCRdb table lists in-frame clones only, not all of them. Among around 190,000 clones listed, approximately 80% were seen once. The sample comprised peripheral blood. The receptors originated from a woman between 45 and 60 years old with acute or convalescent COVID-19.

This clone was recorded many times. The chain recombines TRBV6-2 or TRBV6-3 with TRBJ1-1; TRBD1 agrees at 12 bases. Germline V lookup: CDR1 MNHEY, CDR2 SVGEGT. V lost 5 bases and J lost 10; bases outside the gene matches: 11. The CDR3 sequence is 15 residues long. The CDR3 nucleotides read TGTGCCAGCAGTCCGCGGGGACAGGGGGCGGACGGAGCTTTCTTT. Protein product: CASSPRGQGADGAFF.

This rearrangement joins TRBV7-2 to TRBJ1-5; no reliable D call. The CDR3 loop spans 14 amino acids. Trimming took 4 bases from V and 3 from J, leaving 10 bases between them. From germline, CDR1 is SGHTA and CDR2 FQGNSA. The CDR3 spells CASSYSGSNQPQHF. The CDR3 DNA reads as TGTGCCAGCAGCTACTCAGGCTCCAATCAGCCCCAGCATTTT.

The chain uses TRBV6-5 and TRBJ2-1; 9 positions agree with TRBD2. With 4 bases clipped from V and 4 bases from J, the junction kept 5 bases outside the gene matches. Germline CDR1 reads MNHEY; CDR2 reads SVGAGI. The CDR3 has 15 residues. CDR3 nucleotides: TGTGCCAGCAGTTCTAGCGGGAAGAGGTACAATGAGCAGTTCTTC. Protein product: CASSSSGKRYNEQFF.

The rearrangement links TRBV30 to TRBJ1-5, with TRBD1 as a possible D gene (6 bases). CDR3 size: 13 residues. The germline V and J ends were trimmed by 1 base and 3 bases, with 7 bases remaining between them. The germline gives CDR1 GTSNPN, CDR2 SVGIG (reference sequence). CDR3 residues: CAWSDRDNQPQHF. As DNA, the CDR3 is TGTGCCTGGAGTGACAGGGACAATCAGCCCCAGCATTTT.

This chain links TRBV27 with TRBJ2-7, with 8 nucleotides matching TRBD1. Trimming cost V 8 bases and J 5 bases; bases outside gene matches: 14. CDR1 is MNHEY and CDR2 is SMNVEV in the germline V gene (reference sequence). This CDR3 region has 15 residues. CDR3 amino acids: CASRKGDRGGDEQYF. CDR3 coding DNA: TGTGCCAGCCGGAAGGGAGACAGGGGCGGGGACGAGCAGTACTTC.

Only a few counts were recorded for this clone. This chain joins TRBV19 and TRBJ1-2; tentative D call: TRBD1 (6 bases). The germline V and J ends were trimmed by 4 bases and 4 bases, with 19 bases remaining between them. The CDR3 contains 16 residues. Germline V gives CDR1 LNHDA, CDR2 SQIVND (reference sequence). The CDR3 sequence is CASSSLLDSAFYGYTF. CDR3 in DNA: TGTGCCAGTAGTAGTCTCCTGGACAGCGCTTTCTATGGCTACACCTTC. The full variable domain, in which reference TRBV19 and TRBJ1-2 provide the parts outside the CDR3, is DGGITQSPKYLFRKEGQNVTLSCEQNLNHDAMYWYRQDPGQGLRLIYYSQIVNDFQKGDIAEGYSVSREKKESFPLTVTSAQKNPTAFYLCASSSLLDSAFYGYTFGSGTRLTVV.

The chain joins TRBV6-5 to TRBJ2-1; D may be TRBD1 (5 bases). The length of the CDR3 is 14 residues. CDR1 is MNHEY, CDR2 SVGAGI, per germline. The V end lost 1 base, the J end lost 7 bases, and 11 bases lay between the germline ends. For the CDR3, the DNA is TGTGCCAGCAGTTACTATCCAGGGATTAATGAGCAGTTCTTC. It translates to CASSYYPGINEQFF.

The CDR3 coding sequence is TGTGCCAGCAGCTTGGCGCAAGGCAGGGGTCAGAGAAACACCATATATTTT. Translated: CASSLAQGRGQRNTIYF. V is TRBV5-4 and J is TRBJ1-3, with D possibly being TRBD1 (6 bases). Germline CDR1 is SGHNT and CDR2 is YYREEE (reference sequence). The V end lost 0 bases, the J end lost 5 bases, and 18 bases lay between the germline ends. This CDR3 is 17 amino acids long.

By share of the sample, this clone is medium-sized. The chain links TRBV19 to TRBJ1-3; D not resolved. V lost 10 bases and J lost 0, with 4 bases in between. CDR3 length equals 11 residues. Germline V CDR1 and CDR2: LNHDA, SQIVND (reference sequence). CDR3: CATGSGNTIYF. The CDR3 bases are TGTGCCACCGGCTCTGGAAACACCATATATTTT.

The CDR3 coding sequence is TGTGCCAGTAGTGAGAGGGCGGGACTGGGTGAGCAGTTCTTC. Translating gives CASSERAGLGEQFF. The V call is TRBV19, the J call TRBJ2-1; TRBD2 might be the D (6 bases). Germline CDR1 is LNHDA and CDR2 is SQIVND (reference sequence). V shed 5 bases and J shed 9 bases, with 17 bases lying between them. CDR3 size: 14 residues.

Written as DNA, the CDR3 is TGTGCCAGTAGCCGGGACAGGGAGAGCAATCAGCCCCAGCATTTT. As protein: CASSRDRESNQPQHF. The chain is built from TRBV19 and TRBJ1-5; 9 bases align to TRBD1. The CDR3 consists of 15 residues. V gave up 6 bases and J gave up 1 base; unmatched junction bases: 4. Germline assignment: CDR1 LNHDA and CDR2 SQIVND (reference sequence).

V is TRBV11-2 and J is TRBJ2-3, with a weak D call TRBD1 (5 bases). This CDR3 spans 13 amino acids. Trimming removed 2 bases at V and 14 bases at J, with 17 bases between. Per the germline V gene, CDR1 is SGHAT and CDR2 is FQNNGV. CDR3 sequence: CASSLFVTVRPYF. As DNA, the CDR3 is TGTGCCAGCAGCTTATTCGTGACAGTACGCCCGTATTTT.

The CDR3 reads CATSREGQSGNTIYF. The CDR3 DNA sequence: TGTGCCACCAGCAGAGAAGGACAGTCTGGAAACACCATATATTTT. The chain joins TRBV15 to TRBJ1-3; possible D gene TRBD1, 6 bases. Trimming removed 0 bases from V and 1 base from J, with 7 bases in between. The CDR3 is 15 amino acids. Per the germline V gene, CDR1 is LNHNV and CDR2 is YYDKDF (reference sequence).

The chain employs TRBV28 and TRBJ1-2; tentative D call: TRBD1 (6 bases). The CDR3 length is 14 residues. CDR1 and CDR2 (germline): MDHEN, SYDVKM. Trimming removed 2 bases from V and 4 bases from J, with 11 bases in between. CDR3 region: CASSLQGGGYGYTF. CDR3 coding DNA: TGTGCCAGCAGTTTACAGGGAGGGGGCTATGGCTACACCTTC.

The genes are TRBV24-1 and TRBJ2-7; 9 bases fit TRBD1. The germline V gene has CDR1 KGHDR and CDR2 SFDVKD. This CDR3 is built from 16 residues. V dropped 7 bases and J dropped 0; count of bases not matched to a gene: 9. The DNA for the CDR3 is TGTGCCACCAGCCAAGGACAGGGGACCGGCTCCTACGAGCAGTACTTC. Protein: CATSQGQGTGSYEQYF.

V usage is TRBV12-3 or TRBV12-4 and J usage is TRBJ1-2; D might be TRBD1 (6 bases). The CDR3 is made up of 13 amino acids. The V gene lost 8 bases and the J gene lost 5 bases, with 15 bases spanning the gap. This CDR3 reads CASPPVQGYGYTF. DNA for the CDR3: TGTGCCAGCCCCCCAGTCCAGGGGTATGGCTACACCTTC.

CDR3 in DNA: TGTGCCAGCAGCGGGGTAGGGCCGTACGAGCAGTACTTC. This encodes CASSGVGPYEQYF. The V gene is TRBV6-5, the J gene TRBJ2-7; maybe TRBD2 (5 bases). The germline V gene has CDR1 MNHEY and CDR2 SVGAGI. V was cut by 6 bases and J by 4 bases, with 13 bases left in between. This CDR3 is 13 amino acids long.

The chain joins TRBV10-3 to TRBJ1-1; the match to TRBD1 covers 9 bases. Germline values: CDR1 ENHRY, CDR2 SYGVKD. This CDR3 has 14 residues. The junction had 8 bases not matched to a gene; V was cut back by 8 bases and J by 4 bases. The CDR3 spells CAIQQDRGGTEAFF. The CDR3 DNA reads TGTGCCATCCAACAGGACAGGGGTGGCACTGAAGCTTTCTTT.